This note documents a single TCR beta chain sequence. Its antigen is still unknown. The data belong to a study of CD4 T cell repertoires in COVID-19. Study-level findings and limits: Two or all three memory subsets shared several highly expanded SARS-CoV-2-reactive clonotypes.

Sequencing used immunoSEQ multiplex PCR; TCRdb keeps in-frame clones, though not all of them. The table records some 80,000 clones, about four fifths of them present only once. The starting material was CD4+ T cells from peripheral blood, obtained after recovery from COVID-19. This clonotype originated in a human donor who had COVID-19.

The CDR3 DNA reads as TGTGCCAGCTCCCGTAAGACGGGGGATACGCAGTATTTT. Protein product: CASSRKTGDTQYF. The rearrangement links TRBV18 to TRBJ2-3; weak D call: TRBD2 (5 bases). The CDR3 is 13 amino acids. Trimming pared 6 bases from V and 6 bases from J, leaving 13 bases between. Germline V gene lookup returns CDR1 KGHSH and CDR2 LQKENI.